The clone carrying this T cell receptor (beta chain) was picked up many times. Its antigen remains unidentified. The entry originates in a study of T-cell reconstitution after alpha-beta-depleted transplantation in children. Points from the study as a whole: For some patients, TCRbeta diversity was high at day 60 because of recipient T cells and thymic progenitors that survived. Hyperexpanded clones declined; after one year, newly produced T cells mostly supplied diversity. After transplant, at about two months, alpha-beta T cells were reportedly derived from several hundred expanded graft clones.

Trimming removed 1 base at V and 7 bases at J, with 3 bases between. The germline V gene encodes CDR1 SGHRS and CDR2 YFSETQ. This CDR3 has 11 amino acids. The authors prepared the TCRbeta library with unique molecular identifiers. MiXCR, run by TCRdb on the PCR reads, gives a single entry per CDR3 protein. The table records 550,000 to 600,000 distinct CDR3 sequences, more than 20% of them present only once. The origin of this receptor is a boy younger than two who had a stem cell transplant for acute myeloid leukemia, so the T cells may come from the graft donor. The genes are TRBV5-1 and TRBJ2-1; unclear D gene. Here the sequenced sample was PBMCs, mostly from graft donor cells, taken 360 days after TCRalphabeta/CD19-depleted stem cell transplant. CDR3 DNA sequence: TGCGCCAGCAGCTTGACGAATGAGCAGTTCTTC. Its translation is CASSLTNEQFF.